The 30 T cell receptor beta chains presented below share a single source sample, sequenced in a study of T cell changes during pregnancy in multiple sclerosis. The data were produced by immunoSEQ multiplex PCR, yet TCRdb's version contains in-frame clones alone and is incomplete. In the table there are about 130,000 clones, 96% of which are singletons. The material was peripheral blood, obtained after pregnancy. Receptors originate from a female donor with multiple sclerosis, enrolled in a pregnancy study.

This clone showed up just once. The V gene is TRBV7-9, the J gene TRBJ2-2; maybe TRBD2 (5 bases). Deletions cut 5 bases from V and 0 bases from J, with 10 bases between. The CDR3 totals 15 residues. The germline V gene encodes CDR1 SEHNR and CDR2 FQNEAQ (reference sequence). The CDR3 region is CASSPRGSNTGELFF. The CDR3 DNA is TGTGCCAGCAGCCCCCGCGGGTCGAACACCGGGGAGCTGTTTTTT. Complete variable domain (other parts from reference TRBV7-9 and TRBJ2-2): DTGVSQNPRHKITKRGQNVTFRCDPISEHNRLYWYRQTLGQGPEFLTYFQNEAQLEKSRLLSDRFSAERPKGSFSTLEIQRTEQGDSAMYLCASSPRGSNTGELFFGEGSRLTVL.

This chain connects TRBV5-1 to TRBJ2-5; 7 bases are a match to TRBD1. Germline trimming cut 1 base from V and 4 bases from J; bases unmatched to any gene: 7. Germline-derived CDR1 and CDR2 are SGHRS and YFSETQ. This CDR3 is built from 15 residues. This CDR3 is CASSLRTGERETQYF. The CDR3 bases are TGCGCCAGCAGCTTGAGAACAGGGGAGAGAGAGACCCAGTACTTC. The full variable domain, in which reference TRBV5-1 and TRBJ2-5 provide the parts outside the CDR3, is KAGVTQTPRYLIKTRGQQVTLSCSPISGHRSVSWYQQTPGQGLQFLFEYFSETQRNKGNFPGRFSGRQFSNSRSEMNVSTLELGDSALYLCASSLRTGERETQYFGPGTRLLVL.

This chain joins TRBV4-2 and TRBJ2-3; the D gene is possibly TRBD1 (6 bases). Deletions cut 4 bases from V and 6 bases from J, with 17 bases between. From germline, CDR1 is LGHNA and CDR2 YNFKEQ. CDR3 size: 15 residues. The CDR3, as DNA: TGTGCCAGCAGCCCAGCAAGTGGGGGCGGGGATACGCAGTATTTT. As protein: CASSPASGGGDTQYF.

This chain joins TRBV15 and TRBJ2-5; D call uncertain. The length of the CDR3 is 12 residues. Germline loops: CDR1 LNHNV, CDR2 YYDKDF (reference sequence). V lost 8 bases and J lost 5, with 12 bases in between. This CDR3 reads CATSGGLETQYF. The CDR3, as DNA: TGTGCCACCTCGGGTGGCTTGGAGACCCAGTACTTC.

This chain connects TRBV4-3 to TRBJ2-7; TRBD2 matches at 8 bases. CDR1 and CDR2 from the germline V gene are LGHNA and YSLEER. The V and J ends lost 0 bases and 2 bases, in that order; junction bases with no gene match: 6. CDR3 size: 16 residues. CDR3 amino acids: CASSQERAGVTYEQYF. CDR3 sequence (DNA): TGCGCCAGCAGCCAAGAACGAGCGGGAGTAACCTACGAGCAGTACTTC.

The rearrangement joins TRBV4-2 to TRBJ2-2, with TRBD1 matching over 7 bases. Trimming at V came to 1 base and at J to 6 bases, leaving 5 bases not matched to a gene. CDR1 is LGHNA, CDR2 YNFKEQ, per germline. The CDR3 covers 15 residues. The CDR3 spells CASSQVTGVAGELFF. The CDR3 nucleotides read TGTGCCAGCAGCCAAGTAACAGGGGTGGCCGGGGAGCTGTTTTTT.

This rearrangement joins TRBV28 to TRBJ1-6; TRBD1 might be the D (6 bases). V lost 7 bases and J lost 5, with 12 bases in between. Germline CDR1 MDHEN, CDR2 SYDVKM. This CDR3 spans 14 amino acids. CDR3 in amino acids: CASKRGNHNSPLHF. The CDR3 bases are TGTGCCAGCAAAAGGGGGAACCATAATTCACCCCTCCACTTT.

The chain joins TRBV4-1 to TRBJ2-7; a possible D gene is TRBD1 (5 bases). CDR1 and CDR2 (germline): MGHRA, YSYEKL. There are 15 residues in the CDR3. With 0 bases removed from V and 3 bases from J, the gap between germline ends came to 12 bases. In nucleotides, the CDR3 is TGCGCCAGCAGCCAAGATTTGGACATACTCTACGAGCAGTACTTC. Encoded protein: CASSQDLDILYEQYF.

This chain uses TRBV5-4 with TRBJ2-1, with 14 bases lining up with TRBD2. Germline CDR1 SGHNT, CDR2 YYREEE (reference sequence). The CDR3 loop spans 17 amino acids. Trimming at V came to 3 bases and at J to 5 bases, leaving 7 bases not matched to a gene. This CDR3 is CASSWPGLAGVNNEQFF. The CDR3 DNA reads as TGTGCCAGCAGCTGGCCGGGACTAGCGGGAGTGAACAATGAGCAGTTCTTC.

The chain has TRBV6-6 and TRBJ2-7; no firm D call. Germline-derived CDR1 and CDR2 are MNHNY and SVGAGI (reference sequence). The V gene lost 0 bases and the J gene lost 3 bases, with 3 bases spanning the gap. The CDR3 is 12 residues long. Written as DNA, the CDR3 is TGTGCCAGCAGTTACTCCCACTACGAGCAGTACTTC. It translates to CASSYSHYEQYF.

The CDR3 loop reads CASSVGGSGTSTDTQYF. CDR3 DNA: TGTGCCAGCAGCGTAGGGGGTAGCGGGACCAGCACAGATACGCAGTATTTT. V is TRBV9 and J is TRBJ2-3, with 8 bases fitting TRBD2. Germline-derived CDR1 and CDR2 are SGDLS and YYNGEE. The CDR3 covers 17 residues. The junction had 6 bases not matched to a gene; V was cut back by 0 bases and J by 0 bases.

The genes are TRBV28 and TRBJ2-1; the match to TRBD1 covers 8 bases. This CDR3 is 15 amino acids long. Trimming at V came to 4 bases and at J to 4 bases, leaving 6 bases not matched to a gene. CDR1 and CDR2 from the germline V gene are MDHEN and SYDVKM. CDR3 in amino acids: CASSSQGALYNEQFF. In DNA, the CDR3 is TGTGCCAGCAGTTCTCAGGGGGCATTGTACAATGAGCAGTTCTTC. Together with reference TRBV28 and TRBJ2-1, the CDR3 gives the full variable domain: DVKVTQSSRYLVKRTGEKVFLECVQDMDHENMFWYRQDPGLGLRLIYFSYDVKMKEKGDIPEGYSVSREKKERFSLILESASTNQTSMYLCASSSQGALYNEQFFGPGTRLTVL.

This clone appeared once. The V gene is TRBV5-1, the J gene TRBJ2-7; 7 bases are shared with TRBD2. The V and J ends lost 4 bases and 4 bases, in that order; junction bases with no gene match: 5. The CDR3 is 13 residues long. Germline V lookup: CDR1 SGHRS, CDR2 YFSETQ. CDR3: CASSRDYSYEQYF. CDR3 nucleotide sequence: TGCGCCAGCAGCCGGGACTATAGTTACGAGCAGTACTTC.

The chain links TRBV4-1 to TRBJ2-2; possible D gene TRBD1, 5 bases. The germline V and J ends were trimmed by 1 base and 3 bases, with 12 bases remaining between them. This CDR3 region has 16 residues. Germline lookup yields CDR1 MGHRA and CDR2 YSYEKL. The CDR3 here is CASSQGRQGDTGELFF. The CDR3 DNA reads as TGCGCCAGCAGCCAAGGTCGGCAGGGTGACACCGGGGAGCTGTTTTTT.

The chain couples TRBV2 to TRBJ1-5; TRBD1 matches 9 bases. The length of the CDR3 is 15 residues. V dropped 8 bases and J dropped 8; count of bases not matched to a gene: 13. Germline V gene sequence: CDR1 SNHLY, CDR2 FYNNEI. CDR3 region: CASLAPGQGNKPQHF. CDR3 DNA sequence: TGTGCCAGCCTCGCCCCGGGACAGGGTAACAAGCCCCAGCATTTT. Supplemented by reference TRBV2 and TRBJ1-5, the full variable domain reads EPEVTQTPSHQVTQMGQEVILRCVPISNHLYFYWYRQILGQKVEFLVSFYNNEISEKSEIFDDQFSVERPDGSNFTLKIRSTKLEDSAMYFCASLAPGQGNKPQHFGDGTRLSIL.

V and J are TRBV14 and TRBJ2-1; D unclear. This CDR3 region has 12 residues. Germline CDR1 is SGHDN and CDR2 is FVKESK. The ends were cut back, 1 base at V and 9 bases at J, with 7 bases in the middle. The CDR3 nucleotides read TGTGCCAGCAGCCAAGTTCTCGGTGAGCAGTTCTTC. It translates to CASSQVLGEQFF.

The chain carries TRBV19 and TRBJ2-7; no clear D. The CDR3 is 17 amino acids. Germline loops: CDR1 LNHDA, CDR2 SQIVND (reference sequence). The ends were cut back, 1 base at V and 3 bases at J, with 19 bases in the middle. CDR3 amino acids: CASSIVRGASPHYEQYF. In nucleotides, the CDR3 is TGTGCCAGTAGTATAGTCAGAGGAGCATCCCCCCACTACGAGCAGTACTTC.

The chain recombines TRBV6-5 with TRBJ1-2, with TRBD1 as a possible D gene (6 bases). The germline V gene has CDR1 MNHEY and CDR2 SVGAGI. The CDR3 sequence is 13 residues long. Trimming removed 6 bases at V and 4 bases at J, with 12 bases between. In nucleotides, the CDR3 is TGTGCCAGCAGCCCTGACAGGAGCTATGGCTACACCTTC. Protein sequence: CASSPDRSYGYTF.

The chain uses TRBV7-9 and TRBJ2-7; D is unresolved. CDR3 length: 13 residues. From germline, CDR1 is SEHNR and CDR2 FQNEAQ (reference sequence). V lost 0 bases, J lost 7 bases, and 10 bases lay in between. The CDR3 sequence is CASSLAARSEQYF. CDR3 DNA: TGTGCCAGCAGCTTAGCGGCCCGGAGTGAGCAGTACTTC.

The chain carries TRBV27 and TRBJ2-3, with D possibly matching TRBD2 (5 bases). This CDR3 is built from 14 residues. V gave up 5 bases and J gave up 7 bases, with 16 bases separating them. Germline V gene sequence: CDR1 MNHEY, CDR2 SMNVEV (reference sequence). CDR3 bases: TGTGCCAGCAGTGCCTCCCTTGACGGGAATACGCAGTATTTT. This sequence encodes CASSASLDGNTQYF.

J is TRBJ2-3 and V is TRBV9; the D gene is possibly TRBD2 (6 bases). The CDR3 sequence is 15 residues long. Trimming left V 0 bases short and J 2 bases short, with 10 bases between. Per germline, CDR1 SGDLS and CDR2 YYNGEE. CDR3 residues: CASSVEVAVTDTQYF. CDR3 nucleotides: TGTGCCAGCAGCGTAGAGGTAGCGGTCACAGATACGCAGTATTTT.

This clone appeared once. The V gene is TRBV19, the J gene TRBJ2-2; D might be TRBD2 (6 bases). V shed 6 bases and J shed 0 bases, with 14 bases lying between them. CDR1 is LNHDA, CDR2 SQIVND, per germline (reference sequence). This CDR3 contains 16 residues. CDR3 nucleotides: TGTGCCAGTAGGCCGAGGGGCGGGACGAACACCGGGGAGCTGTTTTTT. The encoded protein is CASRPRGGTNTGELFF.

The rearrangement links TRBV7-8 to TRBJ1-2; 8 bases are shared with TRBD1. The V segment lost 5 bases and the J segment 2 bases; nucleotides outside the gene matches: 7. Germline V gene sequence: CDR1 SGHVS, CDR2 FQNEAQ. The CDR3 totals 15 residues. The CDR3 is CASSPRGQANYGYTF. DNA for the CDR3: TGTGCCAGCAGCCCGAGGGGACAGGCAAACTATGGCTACACCTTC.

CDR3 nucleotide sequence: TGTGCCAGCAGCTTGGATACGGGACAGAATGAAAAACTGTTTTTT. Protein product: CASSLDTGQNEKLFF. This rearrangement joins TRBV7-9 to TRBJ1-4; 7 bases line up with TRBD1. CDR3 size: 15 residues. Germline CDR1 SEHNR, CDR2 FQNEAQ (reference sequence). V lost 3 bases, J lost 5 bases, and 6 bases stayed unmatched.

The chain employs TRBV6-6 and TRBJ2-2, with 10 bases that match TRBD2. From germline, CDR1 is MNHNY and CDR2 SVGAGI (reference sequence). The CDR3 sequence is 16 residues long. The trim removed 4 bases at V and 3 bases at J, leaving 5 bases unmatched. Here the CDR3 DNA reads TGTGCCAGCAGTTTTCTAGCGGGAGCGGACACCGGGGAGCTGTTTTTT. The encoded protein is CASSFLAGADTGELFF.

The chain recombines TRBV30 with TRBJ1-1; D ambiguous. There are 14 residues in the CDR3. The ends were cut back, 0 bases at V and 1 base at J, with 9 bases in the middle. Germline CDR1 is GTSNPN and CDR2 is SVGIG (reference sequence). The DNA for the CDR3 is TGTGCCTGGAGTGTACGAGTAGAGAACACTGAAGCTTTCTTT. As protein: CAWSVRVENTEAFF.

V gene TRBV5-4 combines with J gene TRBJ2-1, with 7 bases fitting TRBD2. The CDR3 is 13 amino acids. Germline V gene sequence: CDR1 SGHNT, CDR2 YYREEE (reference sequence). Trimming at V came to 0 bases and at J to 12 bases, leaving 6 bases not matched to a gene. CDR3 DNA: TGTGCCAGCAGCTTGGCCCACCGGGGGGTGCAGTTCTTC. Translated: CASSLAHRGVQFF.

The chain has TRBV5-5 and TRBJ2-1; the D gene is possibly TRBD2 (6 bases). Germline V gene sequence: CDR1 SGHKS, CDR2 YYEKEE (reference sequence). The germline V and J ends were trimmed by 0 bases and 5 bases, with 9 bases remaining between them. This CDR3 has 14 residues. The CDR3 DNA sequence: TGTGCCAGCAGCTTGGTAGCGGTCGACAATGAGCAGTTCTTC. Amino acid sequence: CASSLVAVDNEQFF. Variable domain in full (rest from reference TRBV5-5 and TRBJ2-1): DAGVTQSPTHLIKTRGQQVTLRCSPISGHKSVSWYQQVLGQGPQFIFQYYEKEERGRGNFPDRFSARQFPNYSSELNVNALLLGDSALYLCASSLVAVDNEQFFGPGTRLTVL.

This chain connects TRBV9 to TRBJ2-1; 13 bases are a match to TRBD2. With 3 bases clipped from V and 0 bases from J, the junction kept 6 bases outside the gene matches. The CDR3 totals 18 residues. Per the germline V gene, CDR1 is SGDLS and CDR2 is YYNGEE. Written as DNA, the CDR3 is TGTGCCAGCAGCGAACGACTAGCGGGAGGACACTCCTACAATGAGCAGTTCTTC. Translated: CASSERLAGGHSYNEQFF. The entire variable domain, with the rest obtained from reference TRBV9 and TRBJ2-1, is as follows: DSGVTQTPKHLITATGQRVTLRCSPRSGDLSVYWYQQSLDQGLQFLIQYYNGEERAKGNILERFSAQQFPDLHSELNLSSLELGDSALYFCASSERLAGGHSYNEQFFGPGTRLTVL.

The rearrangement joins TRBV4-2 to TRBJ2-1, with TRBD2 identical over 8 bases. The CDR3 loop spans 15 amino acids. Germline lookup yields CDR1 LGHNA and CDR2 YNFKEQ. With V trimmed by 2 bases and J by 4 bases, 4 bases remained unmatched. The CDR3 DNA is TGTGCCAGCAGCCAACTCCCTAGCGGGTACAATGAGCAGTTCTTC. Its protein product is CASSQLPSGYNEQFF.